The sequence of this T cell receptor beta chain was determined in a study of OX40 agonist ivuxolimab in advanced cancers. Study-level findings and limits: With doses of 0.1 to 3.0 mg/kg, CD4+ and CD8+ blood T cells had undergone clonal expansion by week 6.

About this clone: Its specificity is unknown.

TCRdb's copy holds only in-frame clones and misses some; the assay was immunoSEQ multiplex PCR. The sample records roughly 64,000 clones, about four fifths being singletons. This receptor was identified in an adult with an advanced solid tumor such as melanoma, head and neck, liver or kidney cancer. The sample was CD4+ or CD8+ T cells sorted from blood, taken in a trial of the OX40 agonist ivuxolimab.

In nucleotides, the CDR3 is TGCGCCAGCAGCCTTGGTAAAGGGTGGGACCGTATTGAAAAACTGTTTTTT. This translates into CASSLGKGWDRIEKLFF. The chain employs TRBV4-1 and TRBJ1-4; TRBD1 is a possible D gene (5 bases). V was shortened by 4 bases and J by 7 bases, with 22 bases between the two germline ends. Germline V gene data show CDR1 as MGHRA and CDR2 as YSYEKL. CDR3 length equals 17 residues.